The 32 T cell receptor beta chains given below trace back to one sample, sequenced in a study of blood T cell repertoires in COVID-19. Sequencing was performed with immunoSEQ multiplex PCR; in TCRdb, only in-frame clones are kept and a portion is missing. The sample contains about 140,000 clones, 70% to 90% of which appear only once. What was sequenced was peripheral blood. The receptors were gathered from an older woman with acute or convalescent COVID-19.

The chain has TRBV6-5 and TRBJ1-2, with D perhaps TRBD1 (6 bases). Germline lookup yields CDR1 MNHEY and CDR2 SVGAGI. V was clipped by 10 bases and J by 5 bases, with 20 bases between them. This CDR3 is built from 14 residues. The CDR3: CATGPGGPEYGYTF. The CDR3 DNA reads as TGTGCCACCGGGCCGGGGGGGCCGGAGTATGGCTACACCTTC.

The V gene is TRBV3-1 (or the pseudogene TRBV3-2), the J gene TRBJ2-1; 11 bases are shared with TRBD1. Germline CDR1 is LGHDT and CDR2 is YNNKEL (reference sequence). This CDR3 has 14 amino acids. Trimming took 1 base from V and 15 from J; bases not matched to a gene: 8. CDR3 DNA sequence: TGTGCCAGCAGCCAAGGGACAGGGGGCGTAATGGGGTTCTTC. It yields the protein CASSQGTGGVMGFF.

V gene TRBV12-3 or TRBV12-4 combines with J gene TRBJ1-2; D is ambiguous. V was clipped by 3 bases and J by 7 bases, with 6 bases between them. The CDR3 runs 11 residues. The CDR3 DNA sequence: TGTGCCAGCAGTTTGGAGGCTGGCTACACCTTC. Protein product: CASSLEAGYTF.

The rearrangement links TRBV19 to TRBJ1-2; 8 nucleotides agree with TRBD1. Germline loops: CDR1 LNHDA, CDR2 SQIVND (reference sequence). J was trimmed by 5 bases and V by 7 bases; bases with no gene match: 6. The CDR3 spans 13 residues. CDR3 residues: CASIDRGAYGYTF. DNA for the CDR3: TGTGCCAGTATCGACAGGGGAGCTTATGGCTACACCTTC.

The rearrangement links TRBV19 to TRBJ2-2, with D perhaps TRBD1 (6 bases). With 7 bases removed from V and 4 bases from J, the gap between germline ends came to 13 bases. CDR3 length: 14 amino acids. The germline V gene encodes CDR1 LNHDA and CDR2 SQIVND (reference sequence). For the CDR3, the DNA is TGTGCCAGTATTGGGACACGGGTCACCGGGGAGCTGTTTTTT. Its translation is CASIGTRVTGELFF.

This clone was detected only once. The J gene is TRBJ1-5, the V gene TRBV28; 8 positions match TRBD1. Per the germline V gene, CDR1 is MDHEN and CDR2 is SYDVKM. Trimming took 5 bases from V and 13 from J; bases not matched to a gene: 10. There are 13 residues in the CDR3. DNA of the CDR3: TGTGCCAGCAGTCTCCTCACGACAGGGGTGCAGCATTTT. This encodes CASSLLTTGVQHF.

This CDR3 is CASSMRLPGELFF. CDR3 sequence (DNA): TGTGCCAGCAGCATGCGCCTGCCCGGGGAGCTGTTTTTT. V is TRBV7-2 and J is TRBJ2-2, with D hard to call. Trimming stripped 5 bases from V and 6 bases from J, with 10 bases between. Germline lookup yields CDR1 SGHTA and CDR2 FQGNSA. The CDR3 consists of 13 residues.

This chain connects TRBV18 to TRBJ1-6; 7 bases align to TRBD1. The CDR3 runs 15 residues. V dropped 3 bases and J dropped 9; count of bases not matched to a gene: 8. Germline lookup yields CDR1 KGHSH and CDR2 LQKENI. The CDR3 loop reads CASSPYGQESSPLHF. CDR3 coding DNA: TGTGCCAGCTCACCGTACGGACAGGAAAGTTCACCCCTCCACTTT.

This clone has a handful of counts. V and J are TRBV19 and TRBJ1-1, with a possible D match to TRBD1 (5 bases). The CDR3 sequence is 14 residues long. V was pared by 5 bases and J by 4 bases, with 14 bases between. Germline loops: CDR1 LNHDA, CDR2 SQIVND (reference sequence). CDR3 amino acids: CASSQQVSVTEAFF. The CDR3 DNA reads as TGTGCCAGTAGTCAACAGGTGAGCGTCACTGAAGCTTTCTTT. Complete variable domain (other parts from reference TRBV19 and TRBJ1-1): DGGITQSPKYLFRKEGQNVTLSCEQNLNHDAMYWYRQDPGQGLRLIYYSQIVNDFQKGDIAEGYSVSREKKESFPLTVTSAQKNPTAFYLCASSQQVSVTEAFFGQGTRLTVV.

V usage is TRBV7-2 and J usage is TRBJ1-5; D may be TRBD1 (6 bases). Germline V lookup: CDR1 SGHTA, CDR2 FQGNSA. The V and J ends lost 8 bases and 0 bases respectively, with 14 bases between them. The CDR3 is 15 amino acids. CDR3 DNA sequence: TGTGCCAGCTCCTATCAGGGGACTAGCAATCAGCCCCAGCATTTT. Translation: CASSYQGTSNQPQHF.

J is TRBJ1-6 and V is TRBV18; the D gene is possibly TRBD1 (5 bases). The CDR3 has 18 residues. Germline V gives CDR1 KGHSH, CDR2 LQKENI. The ends were cut back, 5 bases at V and 5 bases at J, with 22 bases in the middle. The CDR3 loop reads CASSDRVRAGGDNSPLHF. Written as DNA, the CDR3 is TGTGCCAGCTCAGATCGGGTCCGGGCGGGGGGTGATAATTCACCCCTCCACTTT.

V and J are TRBV27 and TRBJ2-1; 14 bases are shared with TRBD2. The CDR3 consists of 16 residues. Germline V CDR1 and CDR2: MNHEY, SMNVEV (reference sequence). V lost 5 bases to trimming and J lost 6 bases; unmatched junction nucleotides: 6. CDR3 sequence: CASSLRLAGGSNEQFF. The CDR3 region has the DNA TGTGCCAGCAGTCTGAGACTAGCGGGGGGGAGCAATGAGCAGTTCTTC.

This chain joins TRBV5-1 and TRBJ2-2; no firm D call. This CDR3 region has 16 residues. Germline assignment: CDR1 SGHRS and CDR2 YFSETQ. V shed 2 bases and J shed 1 base, with 12 bases lying between them. The CDR3 here is CASSLLVSGNTGELFF. The CDR3 nucleotides are TGCGCCAGCAGCTTATTAGTCTCGGGGAACACCGGGGAGCTGTTTTTT.

This clone was seen only a few times. The V and J genes are TRBV10-3 and TRBJ1-2; 11 bases are shared with TRBD1. This CDR3 is 14 amino acids long. J was trimmed by 4 bases and V by 8 bases; bases with no gene match: 6. Germline V gives CDR1 ENHRY, CDR2 SYGVKD. CDR3 nucleotides: TGTGCCATCGGGGACAGGGGGATTGGCTATGGCTACACCTTC. Translation: CAIGDRGIGYGYTF.

The chain joins TRBV7-9 to TRBJ1-1; D is ambiguous. Trimming shortened V by 4 bases and J by 6 bases, and 12 bases separated the two germline ends. The CDR3 loop spans 13 amino acids. Germline values: CDR1 SEHNR, CDR2 FQNEAQ (reference sequence). Here the CDR3 DNA reads TGTGCCAGCAGCTCCGGGATAGGTGCTGAAGCTTTCTTT. This sequence encodes CASSSGIGAEAFF.

V and J are TRBV3-1 (or the pseudogene TRBV3-2) and TRBJ1-5, with TRBD1 as a possible D gene (6 bases). Germline-derived CDR1 and CDR2 are LGHDT and YNNKEL (reference sequence). The CDR3 contains 16 residues. Trimming shortened V by 0 bases and J by 3 bases, and 12 bases separated the two germline ends. CDR3 region: CASSQDLQGNNQPQHF. Written as DNA, the CDR3 is TGTGCCAGCAGCCAAGATTTGCAGGGGAACAATCAGCCCCAGCATTTT.

The chain joins TRBV5-1 to TRBJ2-2; 7 bases match TRBD2. From germline, CDR1 is SGHRS and CDR2 YFSETQ. The junction had 13 bases not matched to a gene; V was cut back by 1 base and J by 1 base. The CDR3 is made up of 19 amino acids. The DNA of the CDR3 is TGCGCCAGCAGCTTGTACGGTAAACTCAGGGAGGGGAACACCGGGGAGCTGTTTTTT. It codes for CASSLYGKLREGNTGELFF.

J is TRBJ2-1 and V is TRBV5-1; D is ambiguous. Germline loops: CDR1 SGHRS, CDR2 YFSETQ. The germline V and J ends were trimmed by 0 bases and 0 bases, with 7 bases remaining between them. The CDR3 contains 15 residues. CDR3 in amino acids: CASSLGATSYNEQFF. The CDR3 DNA reads as TGCGCCAGCAGCTTGGGTGCTACCTCCTACAATGAGCAGTTCTTC.

The gene calls are TRBV29-1 and TRBJ2-7; possible D gene TRBD2, 5 bases. The CDR3 loop spans 13 amino acids. The germline gives CDR1 SQVTM, CDR2 ANQGSEA. The V gene lost 4 bases and the J gene lost 5 bases, with 15 bases spanning the gap. CDR3 residues: CSVGGKLRHEQYF. DNA for the CDR3: TGCAGCGTTGGAGGGAAGTTAAGGCACGAGCAGTACTTC.

This rearrangement joins TRBV10-3 to TRBJ2-3; weak D call: TRBD2 (5 bases). The CDR3 totals 15 residues. Trimming took off 3 bases at V and 1 base at J, with 11 bases between the two ends. Germline V lookup: CDR1 ENHRY, CDR2 SYGVKD. The CDR3 region has the DNA TGTGCCATCAGTGAAGGGCGGCGGGGCACAGATACGCAGTATTTT. Amino acids: CAISEGRRGTDTQYF.

Concerning this clone itself: An end of the junction does not agree with germline; a read error may underlie this. The rearrangement links TRBV18 to TRBJ2-3; the D gene is possibly TRBD1 (6 bases). The germline V gene has CDR1 KGHSH and CDR2 LQKENI. The CDR3 extends over 14 amino acids. The CDR3 coding sequence is TGTGCCAGCTCACCCCAGGATCAGGGGTCAACCAGACATTTT. Its protein product is CASSPQDQGSTRHF.

The V gene is TRBV10-3, the J gene TRBJ2-1; 8 bases line up with TRBD1. The germline V gene has CDR1 ENHRY and CDR2 SYGVKD. V lost 4 bases to trimming and J lost 8 bases; unmatched junction nucleotides: 7. This CDR3 has 14 residues. As DNA, the CDR3 is TGTGCCATCAGTGCGGGGACAGGTGTCGATGAGCAGTTCTTC. It translates to CAISAGTGVDEQFF.

The chain joins TRBV24-1 to TRBJ1-2, with 8 bases aligning to TRBD1. The V segment lost 4 bases and the J segment 1 base; nucleotides outside the gene matches: 7. Germline V CDR1 and CDR2: KGHDR, SFDVKD. This CDR3 spans 16 amino acids. In nucleotides, the CDR3 is TGTGCCACCAGTGACCGGACAGGGAATGATAACTATGGCTACACCTTC. Translating gives CATSDRTGNDNYGYTF.

The chain employs TRBV11-2 and TRBJ2-1, with 9 nucleotides matching TRBD2. The J segment lost 7 bases and the V segment lost 0 bases, leaving 7 bases of the junction unmatched. CDR1 and CDR2 from the germline V gene are SGHAT and FQNNGV. This CDR3 spans 16 amino acids. CDR3: CASSLDQSGGFNEQFF. In DNA, the CDR3 is TGTGCCAGCAGCTTAGATCAAAGCGGGGGGTTTAATGAGCAGTTCTTC.

The gene calls are TRBV30 and TRBJ1-3; 8 bases are a match to TRBD1. This CDR3 is built from 16 residues. Germline CDR1 and CDR2: GTSNPN and SVGIG (reference sequence). The ends lost 5 bases at V and 2 bases at J; junction bases unmatched: 11. The CDR3 DNA reads TGTGCCTGGGAGACAGGGGATCTAACCCCTGGAAACACCATATATTTT. Translating gives CAWETGDLTPGNTIYF.

The V gene is TRBV11-3, the J gene TRBJ1-1; TRBD1 aligns across 7 bases. This CDR3 spans 15 amino acids. V lost 7 bases and J lost 0; bases outside the gene matches: 8. Per the germline V gene, CDR1 is SGHNT and CDR2 is YENEEA. CDR3 sequence (DNA): TGTGCCAGCACCGAAGGGGGCAGTTTGAACACTGAAGCTTTCTTT. Amino acids: CASTEGGSLNTEAFF.

The chain uses TRBV11-2 and TRBJ1-3; D gene ambiguous. The CDR3 has 15 amino acids. Trimming took off 3 bases at V and 0 bases at J, with 9 bases between the two ends. Germline lookup yields CDR1 SGHAT and CDR2 FQNNGV. The CDR3 region is CASSFSSGSGNTIYF. The CDR3 bases are TGTGCCAGCAGCTTTTCCAGCGGCTCTGGAAACACCATATATTTT.

This chain uses TRBV5-1 with TRBJ2-7, with a possible D match to TRBD1 (6 bases). The CDR3 has 20 residues. V shed 1 base and J shed 2 bases, with 28 bases lying between them. Germline V gene sequence: CDR1 SGHRS, CDR2 YFSETQ. CDR3 DNA sequence: TGCGCCAGCAGCTTGCTCGTGATGACAGGAGTAGGTGGGGACCCCTACGAGCAGTACTTC. Translating gives CASSLLVMTGVGGDPYEQYF.

V usage is TRBV6-5 and J usage is TRBJ2-7; 7 bases match TRBD2. Germline assignment: CDR1 MNHEY and CDR2 SVGAGI. After removal of 8 bases from V and 0 bases from J, the junction contained 7 bases not matched to a gene. CDR3 size: 14 residues. Here the CDR3 DNA reads TGTGCCAGCCAGCTCTCTAGCGGCTCCTACGAGCAGTACTTC. As protein: CASQLSSGSYEQYF.

This clone was detected only a few times. CDR3 nucleotide sequence: TGTGCCAGCAGTCCTACGTTCACCGGGGAGCTGTTTTTT. Its translation is CASSPTFTGELFF. This chain connects TRBV27 to TRBJ2-2; D is unclear. V was cut by 5 bases and J by 4 bases, with 8 bases left in between. Germline V gives CDR1 MNHEY, CDR2 SMNVEV (reference sequence). The CDR3 runs 13 residues.

This chain links TRBV4-3 with TRBJ1-2; no firm D call. Per germline, CDR1 LGHNA and CDR2 YSLEER. This CDR3 is 14 amino acids long. V was cut by 0 bases and J by 4 bases, with 9 bases left in between. CDR3 in amino acids: CASSQDRESYGYTF. In DNA form, the CDR3 reads TGCGCCAGCAGCCAAGACCGGGAAAGCTATGGCTACACCTTC.

The rearrangement joins TRBV29-1 to TRBJ1-3, with D hard to call. Germline V gene lookup returns CDR1 SQVTM and CDR2 ANQGSEA. V lost 4 bases, J lost 4 bases, and 8 bases lay in between. The CDR3 sequence is 12 residues long. The CDR3 reads CSVGIAGNTIYF. CDR3 DNA sequence: TGCAGCGTTGGAATAGCAGGAAACACCATATATTTT.